The 2 T cell receptor beta chains in this list originate from one sample, sequenced in a study of T cell responses to AZD1222 COVID-19 vaccine. TCRdb's copy holds only in-frame clones and misses some; the assay was immunoSEQ multiplex PCR. The data contain some 130,000 clones, 93% of them singletons. The specimen comprised peripheral blood, sampled on day 0 of AZD1222 vaccination. The receptors were gathered from an adult in good health.

The J gene is TRBJ2-7, the V gene TRBV4-1; 7 nucleotides line up with TRBD1. The CDR3 runs 16 residues. V shed 4 bases, J shed 0 bases, and the junction held 9 bases outside the gene matches. CDR1 is MGHRA and CDR2 is YSYEKL in the germline V gene. Here the CDR3 reads CASSLDVTGSSYEQYF. In nucleotides, the CDR3 is TGCGCCAGCAGCCTCGACGTGACAGGGTCCTCCTACGAGCAGTACTTC.

This chain uses TRBV25-1 with TRBJ2-7; 11 nucleotides agree with TRBD1. The CDR3 is made up of 16 amino acids. The germline V gene has CDR1 MGHDK and CDR2 SYGVNS. V was clipped by 1 base and J by 7 bases; unmatched bases: 9. CDR3 sequence reads: CASSESRGQGVGEQYF. The CDR3, as DNA: TGTGCCAGCAGTGAATCTCGGGGACAGGGGGTAGGAGAGCAGTACTTC.